The 14 T cell receptor beta chains below all came from one sample that was sequenced in a study of T cells in Graves' hyperthyroidism and ophthalmopathy. Regions amplified from RNA transcripts were the TCR beta CDR3 regions. HTBI primers drove first-round RT-PCR of the TCR CDR3. One entry per CDR3 protein results from TCRdb running MiXCR on the multiplex PCR reads. The sample includes about 350,000 distinct CDR3 sequences, approximately 14% seen only once; the top ten take roughly 25%. Sample: blood. The receptors derive from a woman in her 30s with Graves' hyperthyroidism.

This clonotype has at least ten counts. The junction departs from germline at one end; a sequencing error may be responsible. The rearrangement joins TRBV28 to TRBJ2-3, with TRBD1 identical over 11 bases. CDR3 length: 15 amino acids. CDR1 is MDHEN and CDR2 is SYDVKM in the germline V gene. This CDR3 is CASSLRTGGTETQYF. In DNA form, the CDR3 reads TGTGCCAGCAGCCTTCGGACAGGGGGCACAGAGACGCAGTATTTT. The variable domain in full, completed from reference TRBV28 and TRBJ2-3, reads DVKVTQSSRYLVKRTGEKVFLECVQDMDHENMFWYRQDPGLGLRLIYFSYDVKMKEKGDIPEGYSVSREKKERFSLILESASTNQTSMYLCASSLRTGGTETQYFGPGTRLTVL.

This clonotype came up a few times. This chain uses TRBV28 with TRBJ2-7; 7 bases match TRBD2. There are 12 residues in the CDR3. Trimming at V came to 8 bases and at J to 7 bases, leaving 8 bases not matched to a gene. Germline V gene sequence: CDR1 MDHEN, CDR2 SYDVKM. CDR3: CASGLSGTEQYF. CDR3 DNA sequence: TGTGCCAGCGGACTCAGCGGGACGGAGCAGTACTTC.

This sequence joins TRBV5-6 and TRBJ2-3; 8 bases line up with TRBD1. After removal of 5 bases from V and 1 base from J, the junction contained 6 bases not matched to a gene. CDR1 is SGHDT, CDR2 YYEEEE, per germline. The CDR3 runs 15 residues. The CDR3 DNA is TGTGCCAGCAGAGAGTCGGGACAGGGCACAGATACGCAGTATTTT. Amino acid sequence: CASRESGQGTDTQYF.

In its sample, this clonotype was seen many times. This chain links TRBV10-3 with TRBJ2-3; 7 bases fit TRBD2. Trimming at V came to 3 bases and at J to 0 bases, leaving 18 bases not matched to a gene. The germline V gene has CDR1 ENHRY and CDR2 SYGVKD. The CDR3 sequence is 20 residues long. CDR3 sequence: CAISDLLVWRELMSTDTQYF. In DNA form, the CDR3 reads TGTGCCATCAGTGATCTGTTGGTGTGGCGGGAGTTGATGAGCACAGATACGCAGTATTTT.

For the CDR3, the DNA is TGTGCCAGCAGCGTATCGGGGGCCAATAATTCACCCCTCCACTTT. Translating it yields CASSVSGANNSPLHF. V and J are TRBV9 and TRBJ1-6; D perhaps matches TRBD1 (6 bases). The CDR3 has 15 residues. The germline V and J ends were trimmed by 1 base and 5 bases, with 10 bases remaining between them. Looked up from germline, CDR1 is SGDLS and CDR2 is YYNGEE.

This clonotype showed up many times. The chain combines TRBV28 with TRBJ2-5, with D maybe TRBD1 (6 bases). Germline lookup yields CDR1 MDHEN and CDR2 SYDVKM. CDR3 length: 17 amino acids. V was clipped by 4 bases and J by 5 bases, with 23 bases between them. Here the CDR3 DNA reads TGTGCCAGCAGTTCCCCCGGGGTAGTTTGGGGGCACGAGACCCAGTACTTC. Amino acid sequence: CASSSPGVVWGHETQYF.

The chain uses TRBV3-1 and TRBJ2-5; 8 positions agree with TRBD1. This CDR3 contains 13 residues. In germline, CDR1 is LGHDT, CDR2 YNNKEL (reference sequence). Trimming took 4 bases from V and 9 from J; bases not matched to a gene: 7. CDR3 nucleotides: TGTGCCAGCAGCCTGACGGACAGGGTAGCCCAGTACTTC. This codes for CASSLTDRVAQYF.

This clonotype was counted at least ten times. This sequence joins TRBV7-9 and TRBJ2-5, with D perhaps assigned TRBD1 or TRBD2 (6 bases each). Trimming pared 2 bases from V and 5 bases from J, leaving 12 bases between. The CDR3 is 14 amino acids. Looked up from germline, CDR1 is SEHNR and CDR2 is FQNEAQ (reference sequence). The DNA for the CDR3 is TGTGCCAGCAGCTTAAAACAGGGAGGCGAGACCCAGTACTTC. It is translated as CASSLKQGGETQYF.

This clonotype has ten or more counts. This chain connects TRBV2 to TRBJ2-7; D not resolved. This CDR3 is built from 13 residues. CDR1 and CDR2 from the germline V gene are SNHLY and FYNNEI. Deletions cut 5 bases from V and 4 bases from J, with 12 bases between. CDR3 bases: TGTGCCAGCAGTCGGACCAAAGTTTACGAGCAGTACTTC. Its protein is CASSRTKVYEQYF.

V and J are TRBV6-2 or TRBV6-3 and TRBJ2-1; D ambiguous. The CDR3 totals 12 residues. Germline lookup yields CDR1 MNHEY and CDR2 SVGEGT. V was cut by 6 bases and J by 8 bases, with 11 bases left in between. Here the CDR3 reads CASSPFGDEQFF. The CDR3 nucleotides are TGTGCCAGCAGCCCTTTCGGAGATGAGCAGTTCTTC.

A word on this clonotype: A read error is possible here, since a much larger clone lies one base away. The final CDR3 position lacks the conserved phenylalanine or tryptophan, pointing to a likely read error. The rearrangement links TRBV2 to TRBJ2-7; D is unclear. Trimming cost V 8 bases and J 0 bases, with 14 bases left between them. Per germline, CDR1 SNHLY and CDR2 FYNNEI. The CDR3 is 14 amino acids. In DNA form, the CDR3 reads TGTGCCAGCCTTCCCCGGGCCGACTCCTACGAGCAGTACCTC. The encoded protein is CASLPRADSYEQYL.

This clonotype was observed a handful of times. The chain links TRBV12-3 or TRBV12-4 to TRBJ1-4, with D possibly being TRBD1 (6 bases). V shed 9 bases and J shed 8 bases, with 19 bases lying between them. This CDR3 spans 14 amino acids. The DNA for the CDR3 is TGTGCCAGTGGATACGGGGGGCCGGGGGAAAAACTGTTTTTT. Protein sequence: CASGYGGPGEKLFF.

This clonotype appeared many times. The CDR3 here is CASSGLRLPQHF. CDR3 in DNA: TGTGCCAGCAGTGGTCTGCGTCTGCCCCAGCATTTT. The V call is TRBV28, the J call TRBJ1-5; D not certain. CDR3 length: 12 residues. The germline V gene encodes CDR1 MDHEN and CDR2 SYDVKM. The V end was cut by 5 bases, the J end by 9 bases, with 11 bases between.

This clonotype was seen ten or more times. The chain joins TRBV28 to TRBJ2-3, with D tentatively TRBD2 (5 bases). V shed 8 bases and J shed 2 bases, with 8 bases lying between them. CDR3 length: 12 amino acids. CDR1 and CDR2 from the germline V gene are MDHEN and SYDVKM. This CDR3 is CASGDYTDTQYF. The CDR3 bases are TGTGCCAGCGGTGACTACACAGATACGCAGTATTTT.